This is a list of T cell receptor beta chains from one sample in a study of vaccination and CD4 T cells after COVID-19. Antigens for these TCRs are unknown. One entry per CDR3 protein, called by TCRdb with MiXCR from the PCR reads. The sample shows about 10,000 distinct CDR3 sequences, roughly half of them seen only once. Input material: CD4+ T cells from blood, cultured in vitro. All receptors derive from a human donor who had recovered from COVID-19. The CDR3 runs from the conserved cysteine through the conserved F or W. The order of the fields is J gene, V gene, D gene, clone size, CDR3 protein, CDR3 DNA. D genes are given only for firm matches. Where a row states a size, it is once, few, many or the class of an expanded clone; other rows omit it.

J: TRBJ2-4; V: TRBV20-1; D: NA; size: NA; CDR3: CSASGGLAKNIQYF; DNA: TGCAGTGCTAGTGGCGGTCTAGCCAAAAACATTCAGTACTTC
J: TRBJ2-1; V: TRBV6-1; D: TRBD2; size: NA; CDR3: CASSEVLVRLAGGMSYEQFF; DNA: TGTGCCAGCAGTGAAGTTCTGGTCCGCCTAGCGGGAGGTATGAGTTATGAGCAGTTCTTC
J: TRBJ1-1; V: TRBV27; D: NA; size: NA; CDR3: CASSLTQDYQAFF; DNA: TGTGCCAGCAGTTTAACACAGGATTATCAAGCTTTCTTT
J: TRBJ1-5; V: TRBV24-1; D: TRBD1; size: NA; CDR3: CATSDGRTGESNQPQHF; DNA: TGTGCCACCAGTGACGGGCGGACAGGGGAGAGCAATCAGCCCCAGCATTTT
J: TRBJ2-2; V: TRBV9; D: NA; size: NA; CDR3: CASSVGGGADTGELFF; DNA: TGTGCCAGCAGCGTAGGTGGGGGGGCCGACACCGGGGAGCTGTTTTTT
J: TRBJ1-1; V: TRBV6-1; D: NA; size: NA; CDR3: CASSDHNTEAFF; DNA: TGTGCCAGCAGTGATCATAACACTGAAGCTTTCTTT
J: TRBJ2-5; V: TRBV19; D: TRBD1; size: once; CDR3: CASSIGGGLETQYF; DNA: TGTGCCAGTAGTATAGGAGGGGGCTTGGAGACCCAGTACTTC
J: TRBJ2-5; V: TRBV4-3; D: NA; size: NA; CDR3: CASSQAGPGETQYF; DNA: TGCGCCAGCAGCCAAGCAGGCCCGGGGGAGACCCAGTACTTC
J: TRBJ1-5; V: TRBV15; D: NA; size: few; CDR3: CATSRDNQPQHF; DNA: TGTGCCACCAGCAGAGATAATCAGCCCCAGCATTTT
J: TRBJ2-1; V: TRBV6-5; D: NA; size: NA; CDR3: CASSYRSDEQFF; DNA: TGTGCCAGCAGTTACCGGAGCGATGAGCAGTTCTTC
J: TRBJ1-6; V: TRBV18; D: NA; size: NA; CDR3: CASSHENSGLSPLHF; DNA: TGTGCCAGCTCACATGAGAACAGCGGTTTATCACCCCTCCACTTT
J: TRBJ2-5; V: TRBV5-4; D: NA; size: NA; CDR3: CASSWNRVAETQYF; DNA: TGTGCCAGCAGCTGGAACAGGGTTGCAGAGACCCAGTACTTC
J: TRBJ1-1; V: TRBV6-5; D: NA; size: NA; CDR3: CASSYSRVLNTEAFF; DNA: TGTGCCAGCAGTTACTCCCGGGTCTTGAACACTGAAGCTTTCTTT
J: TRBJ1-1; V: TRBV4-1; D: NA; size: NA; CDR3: CASSQDPATGVTEAFF; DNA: TGCGCCAGCAGCCAAGATCCCGCGACAGGCGTAACTGAAGCTTTCTTT
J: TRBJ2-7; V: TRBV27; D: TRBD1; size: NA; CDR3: CASSPRQGFGEQYF; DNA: TGTGCCAGCAGCCCTCGACAGGGGTTTGGCGAGCAGTACTTC
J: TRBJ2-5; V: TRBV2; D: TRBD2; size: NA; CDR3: CASSGTSVETQYF; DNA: TGTGCCAGCAGTGGGACTAGCGTGGAGACCCAGTACTTC
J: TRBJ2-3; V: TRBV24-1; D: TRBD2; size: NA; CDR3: CATSDYDLAGTDTQYF; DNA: TGTGCCACCAGTGATTATGACCTAGCGGGGACAGATACGCAGTATTTT
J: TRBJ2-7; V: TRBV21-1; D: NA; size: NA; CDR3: CASSSLPKVAGVHEQYF; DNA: TGTGCCAGCAGCTCGCTCCCTAAGGTAGCGGGAGTCCACGAGCAGTACTTC
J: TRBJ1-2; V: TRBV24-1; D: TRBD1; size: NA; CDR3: CATSDSGTGGGGYTF; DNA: TGTGCCACCAGTGATTCCGGGACAGGGGGAGGGGGCTACACCTTC
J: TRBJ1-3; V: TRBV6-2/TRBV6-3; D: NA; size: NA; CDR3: CASSYSTGNTIYF; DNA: TGTGCCAGCAGTTACTCCACTGGAAACACCATATATTTT
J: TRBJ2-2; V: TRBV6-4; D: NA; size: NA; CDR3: CASSAAGGFTSGELFF; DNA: TGTGCCAGCAGTGCAGCCGGGGGCTTTACCTCCGGGGAGCTGTTTTTT
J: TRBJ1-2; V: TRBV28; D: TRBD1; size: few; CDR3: CASSPNTGGRIYGYTF; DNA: TGTGCCAGCAGCCCCAACACAGGGGGCCGTATCTATGGCTACACCTTC
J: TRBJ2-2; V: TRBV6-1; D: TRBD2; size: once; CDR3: CASRSGGSGTGELFF; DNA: TGTGCCAGCAGATCGGGGGGGAGTGGGACCGGGGAGCTGTTTTTT
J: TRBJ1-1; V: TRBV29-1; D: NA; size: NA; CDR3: CSAKSTGLEDTEAFF; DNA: TGCAGCGCTAAATCTACAGGGTTGGAGGACACTGAAGCTTTCTTT
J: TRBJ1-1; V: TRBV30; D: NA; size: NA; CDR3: CAVGRPNTEAFF; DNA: TGTGCCGTGGGACGGCCAAACACTGAAGCTTTCTTT
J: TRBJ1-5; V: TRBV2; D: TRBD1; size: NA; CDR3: CASSRDRNQPQHF; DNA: TGTGCCAGCAGCCGGGACAGAAATCAGCCCCAGCATTTT
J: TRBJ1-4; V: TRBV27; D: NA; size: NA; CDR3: CASSFRGTNEKLFF; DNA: TGTGCCAGCAGTTTCCGAGGCACTAATGAAAAACTGTTTTTT
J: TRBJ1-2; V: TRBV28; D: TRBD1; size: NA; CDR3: CASTSRQGLGYF; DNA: TGTGCCAGCACCTCGCGACAGGGGTTGGGTTACTTC
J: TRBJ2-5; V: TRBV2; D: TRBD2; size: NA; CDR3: CASSDRLAGGETQYF; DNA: TGTGCCAGCAGTGACCGATTAGCGGGAGGAGAGACCCAGTACTTC
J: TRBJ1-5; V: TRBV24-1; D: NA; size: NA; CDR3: CATSETGDLSNQPQHF; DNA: TGTGCCACCAGTGAAACCGGGGACCTGAGCAATCAGCCCCAGCATTTT
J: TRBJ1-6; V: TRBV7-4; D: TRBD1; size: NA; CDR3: CASSVGDRISPLHF; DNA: TGTGCCAGCAGCGTAGGGGACAGAATATCACCCCTCCACTTT
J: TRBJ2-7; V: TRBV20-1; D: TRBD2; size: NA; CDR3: CSARPGVAGGHEQYF; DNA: TGCAGTGCTAGGCCCGGCGTAGCGGGAGGCCACGAGCAGTACTTC
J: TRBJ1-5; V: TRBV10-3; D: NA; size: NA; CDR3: CAIGRDKYSNQPQHF; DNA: TGTGCCATCGGCCGAGACAAGTATAGCAATCAGCCCCAGCATTTT
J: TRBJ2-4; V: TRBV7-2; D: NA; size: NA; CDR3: CASSLVQGKAKNIQYF; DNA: TGTGCCAGCAGCTTAGTACAGGGAAAGGCCAAAAACATTCAGTACTTC
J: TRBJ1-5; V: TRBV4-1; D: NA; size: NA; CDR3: CASSQDLTGQPQHF; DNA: TGCGCCAGCAGCCAAGATCTTACGGGTCAGCCCCAGCATTTT
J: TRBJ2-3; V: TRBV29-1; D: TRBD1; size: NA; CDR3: CSVCTGGTGTDTQYF; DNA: TGCAGCGTTTGCACAGGGGGCACGGGCACAGATACGCAGTATTTT
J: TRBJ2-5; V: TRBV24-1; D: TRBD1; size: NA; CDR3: CATSDPTGVQETQYF; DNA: TGTGCCACCAGTGATCCTACAGGGGTCCAGGAGACCCAGTACTTC
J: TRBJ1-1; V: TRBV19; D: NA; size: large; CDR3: CASRPGALNTEAFF; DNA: TGTGCCAGTAGGCCCGGGGCCTTGAACACTGAAGCTTTCTTT
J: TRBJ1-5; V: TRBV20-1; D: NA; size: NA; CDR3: CSARAGKGTSNQPQHF; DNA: TGCAGTGCTAGAGCCGGAAAAGGGACTAGCAATCAGCCCCAGCATTTT
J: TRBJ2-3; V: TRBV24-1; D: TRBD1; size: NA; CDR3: CATSDLGTDLTDTQYF; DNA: TGTGCCACCAGTGACCTCGGGACAGACCTCACAGATACGCAGTATTTT
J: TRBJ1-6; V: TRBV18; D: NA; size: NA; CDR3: CASSPPISGSPLHF; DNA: TGTGCCAGCTCACCACCGATTTCGGGGTCACCCCTCCACTTT
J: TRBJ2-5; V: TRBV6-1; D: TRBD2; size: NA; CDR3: CASSPAGLAGGETQYF; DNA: TGTGCCAGCAGCCCAGCCGGACTAGCGGGAGGAGAGACCCAGTACTTC
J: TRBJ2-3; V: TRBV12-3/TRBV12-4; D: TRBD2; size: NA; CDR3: CASRGGVVLDTQYF; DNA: TGTGCCAGTAGGGGAGGGGTGGTCCTAGATACGCAGTATTTT
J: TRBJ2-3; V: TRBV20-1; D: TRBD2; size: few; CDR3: CSARRRGGADTQYF; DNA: TGCAGTGCTAGGCGGCGGGGGGGCGCAGATACGCAGTATTTT
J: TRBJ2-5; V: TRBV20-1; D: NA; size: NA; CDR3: CSAPPAATQETQYF; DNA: TGCAGTGCTCCCCCGGCCGCTACACAAGAGACCCAGTACTTC
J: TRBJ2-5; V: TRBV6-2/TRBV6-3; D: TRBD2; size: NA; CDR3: CASSRLAGGLETQYF; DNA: TGTGCCAGCAGCCGGCTGGCGGGGGGGCTTGAGACCCAGTACTTC
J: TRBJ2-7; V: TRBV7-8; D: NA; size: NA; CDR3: CASSLLGREQYF; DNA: TGTGCCAGCAGCTTACTTGGTAGGGAGCAGTACTTC
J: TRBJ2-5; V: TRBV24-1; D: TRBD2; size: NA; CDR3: CATSDRSSGAQETQYF; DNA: TGTGCCACCAGTGATCGGTCTAGCGGGGCCCAAGAGACCCAGTACTTC
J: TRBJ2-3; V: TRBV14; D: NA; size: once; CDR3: CASSQVLGAKKQYF; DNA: TGTGCCAGCAGCCAAGTGCTGGGAGCAAAAAAGCAGTATTTT
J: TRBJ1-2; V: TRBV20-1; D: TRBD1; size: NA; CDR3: CSAIPGTGLNNYGYTF; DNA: TGCAGTGCTATCCCAGGGACAGGACTAAATAACTATGGCTACACCTTC
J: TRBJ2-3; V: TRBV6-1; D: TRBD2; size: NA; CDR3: CASSLAGGFTSTDTQYF; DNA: TGTGCCAGCAGTCTAGCGGGGGGATTTACTAGCACAGATACGCAGTATTTT
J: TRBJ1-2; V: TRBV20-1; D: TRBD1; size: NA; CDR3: CSAPQGAGYGYTF; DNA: TGCAGTGCTCCACAGGGGGCCGGCTATGGCTACACCTTC
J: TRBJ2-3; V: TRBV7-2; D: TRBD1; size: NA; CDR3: CASSLGQGGAGTQYF; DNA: TGTGCCAGCAGCTTAGGACAGGGGGGAGCCGGTACGCAGTATTTT
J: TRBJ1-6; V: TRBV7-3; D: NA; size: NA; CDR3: CASSPGGNSPLHF; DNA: TGTGCCAGCAGCCCGGGGGGTAATTCACCCCTCCACTTT
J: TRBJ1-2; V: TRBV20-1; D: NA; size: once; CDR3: CSASNGINKGPILGYTF; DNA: TGCAGTGCTAGTAACGGGATAAACAAGGGCCCTATCTTGGGCTACACCTTC